The entry that follows covers one TCR beta chain sequence. The CDR3 loop spans 15 amino acids. The germline V gene encodes CDR1 MGHDK and CDR2 SYGVNS. The junction had 6 bases not matched to a gene; V was cut back by 6 bases and J by 0 bases. The data are from a study of blood T cell repertoires in COVID-19. Study summary: From the United States, Italy and Spain came samples of acute and convalescent COVID-19. Sample material is recorded as cDNA or gDNA derived from T cells, B-cell-depleted T cells, or PBMCs.

Authors' analysis steps: Researchers report that nucleated cell counts were estimated from reference gene primer amplification. Only in-frame clones appear in the TCRdb table, and some are missing; sequencing was by immunoSEQ multiplex PCR. V, J and clone size are taken as reported in that table, and D and trimming were inferred from the DNA itself. The sample shows some 180,000 clones, around four fifths of them seen only once. Patients at the Seattle site were enrolled during active infection and followed longitudinally. The sequenced material came from peripheral blood. This receptor was obtained from an elderly woman with COVID-19, enrolled during active disease. The V and J genes are TRBV25-1 and TRBJ1-1, with 8 bases aligning to TRBD1. Here the CDR3 DNA reads TGTGCCAGCAGCGTAGCGGACAGGGTGAACACTGAAGCTTTCTTT. Protein product: CASSVADRVNTEAFF.